This TCR beta chain was captured in a study of CD8+ T cells in alopecia areata. RNA was extracted and reverse transcribed into cDNA as the sequencing template. Produced via immunoSEQ multiplex PCR; TCRdb's table is partial and in-frame only. This table has 150,000 or so clones, about 61% appearing once. In regard to this clone: One junction end disagrees with the germline gene, perhaps due to a read error.

Treatment of the sample: oral pan-JAK inhibitor, 5-10 mg twice daily. The germline CDR1 and CDR2 sequences are MNHEY and SVGAGI. The CDR3 totals 8 residues. Sequenced material: CD4+ T cells sorted from blood, taken between weeks 55 and 65, from a patient treated with tofacitinib. The J gene is TRBJ2-1, the V gene TRBV6-5; tentative D call: TRBD2 (6 bases). The clonotype originates from a human donor with alopecia areata. Here the CDR3 reads CASSTGVF. The CDR3 DNA reads as TGTGCCAGCTCGACGGGGGTCTTC.